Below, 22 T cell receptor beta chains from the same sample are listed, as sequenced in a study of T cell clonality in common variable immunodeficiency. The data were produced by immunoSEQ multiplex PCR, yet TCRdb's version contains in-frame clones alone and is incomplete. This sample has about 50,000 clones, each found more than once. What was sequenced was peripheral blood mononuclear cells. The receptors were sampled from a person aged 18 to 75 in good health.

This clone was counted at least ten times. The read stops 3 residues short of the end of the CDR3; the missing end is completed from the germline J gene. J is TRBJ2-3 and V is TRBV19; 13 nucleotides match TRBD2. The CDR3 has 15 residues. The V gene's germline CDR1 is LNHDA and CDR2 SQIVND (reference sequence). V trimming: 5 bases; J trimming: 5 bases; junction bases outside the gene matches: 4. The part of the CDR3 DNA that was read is TGTGCCAGTAGTTCCGGACTAGCGGGAGTAGATACG. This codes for CASSSGLAGVDT. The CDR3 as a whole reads CASSSGLAGVDTQYF.

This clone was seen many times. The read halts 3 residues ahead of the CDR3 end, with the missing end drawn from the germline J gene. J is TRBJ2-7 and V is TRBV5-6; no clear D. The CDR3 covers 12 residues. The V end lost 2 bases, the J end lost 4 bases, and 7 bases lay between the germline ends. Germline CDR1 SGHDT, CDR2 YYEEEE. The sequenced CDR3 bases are TGTGCCAGCAGCTTCGAGCCGTACGAG. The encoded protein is CASSFEPYE. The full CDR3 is CASSFEPYEQYF. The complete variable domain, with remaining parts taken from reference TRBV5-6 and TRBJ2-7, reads DAGVTQSPTHLIKTRGQQVTLRCSPKSGHDTVSWYQQALGQGPQFIFQYYEEEERQRGNFPDRFSGHQFPNYSSELNVNALLLGDSALYLCASSFEPYEQYFGPGTRLTVT.

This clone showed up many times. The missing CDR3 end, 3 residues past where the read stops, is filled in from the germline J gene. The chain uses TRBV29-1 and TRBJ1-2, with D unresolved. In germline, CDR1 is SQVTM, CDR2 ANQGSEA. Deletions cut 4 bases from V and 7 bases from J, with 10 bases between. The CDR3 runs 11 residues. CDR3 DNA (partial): TGCAGCGTTGGGGCGGGGTCTGGC. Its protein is CSVGAGSG. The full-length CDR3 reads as CSVGAGSGYTF.

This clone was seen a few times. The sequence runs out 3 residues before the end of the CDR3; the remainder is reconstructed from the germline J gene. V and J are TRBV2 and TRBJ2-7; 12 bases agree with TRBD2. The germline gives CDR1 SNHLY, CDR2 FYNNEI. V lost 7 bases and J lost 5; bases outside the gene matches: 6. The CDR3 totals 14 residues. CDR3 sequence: CASTGTSGLHEQYF. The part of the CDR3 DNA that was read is TGTGCCAGCACTGGGACTAGCGGGTTGCACGAG. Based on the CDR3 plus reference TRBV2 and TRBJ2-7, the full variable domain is EPEVTQTPSHQVTQMGQEVILRCVPISNHLYFYWYRQILGQKVEFLVSFYNNEISEKSEIFDDQFSVERPDGSNFTLKIRSTKLEDSAMYFCASTGTSGLHEQYFGPGTRLTVT.

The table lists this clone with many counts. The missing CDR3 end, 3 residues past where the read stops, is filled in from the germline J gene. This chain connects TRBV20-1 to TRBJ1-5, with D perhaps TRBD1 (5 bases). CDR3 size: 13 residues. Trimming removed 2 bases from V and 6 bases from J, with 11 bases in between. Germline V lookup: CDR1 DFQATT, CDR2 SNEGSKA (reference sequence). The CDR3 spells CSARPQTAQPQHF. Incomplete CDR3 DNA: TGCAGTGCTAGACCTCAGACAGCTCAGCCC.

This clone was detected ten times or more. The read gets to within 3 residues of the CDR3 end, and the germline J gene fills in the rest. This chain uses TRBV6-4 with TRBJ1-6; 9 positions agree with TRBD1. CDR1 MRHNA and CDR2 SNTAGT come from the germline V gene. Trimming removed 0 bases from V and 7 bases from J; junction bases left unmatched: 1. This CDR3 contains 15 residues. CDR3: CASSDSTGGNSPLHF. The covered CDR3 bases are TGTGCCAGCAGTGACTCAACAGGGGGCAATTCACCC.

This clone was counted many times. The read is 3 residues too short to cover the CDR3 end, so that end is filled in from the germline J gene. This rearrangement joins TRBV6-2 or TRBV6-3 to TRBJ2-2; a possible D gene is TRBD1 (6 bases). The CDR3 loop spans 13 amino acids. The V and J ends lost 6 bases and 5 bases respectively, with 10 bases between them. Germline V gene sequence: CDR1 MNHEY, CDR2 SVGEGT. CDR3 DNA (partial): TGTGCCAGCAGAACCCAGGGGACCGGGGAG. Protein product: CASRTQGTGE. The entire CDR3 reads CASRTQGTGELFF.

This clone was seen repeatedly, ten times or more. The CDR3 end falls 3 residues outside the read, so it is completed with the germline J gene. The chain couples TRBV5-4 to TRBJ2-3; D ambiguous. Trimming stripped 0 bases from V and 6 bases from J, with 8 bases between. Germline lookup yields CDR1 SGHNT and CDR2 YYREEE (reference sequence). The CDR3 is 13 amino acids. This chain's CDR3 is CASSLGSRDTQYF. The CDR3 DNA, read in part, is TGTGCCAGCAGCTTGGGGTCCCGGGATACG. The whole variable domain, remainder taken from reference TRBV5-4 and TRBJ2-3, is ETGVTQSPTHLIKTRGQQVTLRCSSQSGHNTVSWYQQALGQGPQFIFQYYREEENGRGNFPPRFSGLQFPNYSSELNVNALELDDSALYLCASSLGSRDTQYFGPGTRLTVL.

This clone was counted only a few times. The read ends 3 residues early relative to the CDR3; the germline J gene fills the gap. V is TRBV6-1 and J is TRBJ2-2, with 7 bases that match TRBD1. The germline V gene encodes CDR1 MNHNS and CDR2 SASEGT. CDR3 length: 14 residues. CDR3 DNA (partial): TGTGCCAGCAGTGCACAGGGGATTTATGAAAAG. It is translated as CASSAQGIYEK. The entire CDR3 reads CASSAQGIYEKLFF.

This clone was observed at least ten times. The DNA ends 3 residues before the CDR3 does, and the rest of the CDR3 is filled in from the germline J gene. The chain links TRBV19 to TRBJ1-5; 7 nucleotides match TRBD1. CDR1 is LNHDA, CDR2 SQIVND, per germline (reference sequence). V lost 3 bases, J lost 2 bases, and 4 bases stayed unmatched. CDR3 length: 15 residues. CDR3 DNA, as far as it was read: TGTGCCAGTAGTATCAGGGGGGAGGGCAATCAGCCC. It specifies CASSIRGEGNQP. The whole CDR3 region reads CASSIRGEGNQPQHF.

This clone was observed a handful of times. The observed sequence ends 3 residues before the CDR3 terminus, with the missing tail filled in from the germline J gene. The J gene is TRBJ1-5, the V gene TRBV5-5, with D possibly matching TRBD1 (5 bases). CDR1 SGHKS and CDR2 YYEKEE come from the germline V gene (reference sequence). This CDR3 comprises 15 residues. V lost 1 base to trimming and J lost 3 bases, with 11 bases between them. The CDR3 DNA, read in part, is TGTGCCAGCAGCTTGCAGGGATTAAACAATCAGCCC. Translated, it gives CASSLQGLNNQP. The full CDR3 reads CASSLQGLNNQPQHF. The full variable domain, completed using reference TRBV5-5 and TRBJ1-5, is DAGVTQSPTHLIKTRGQQVTLRCSPISGHKSVSWYQQVLGQGPQFIFQYYEKEERGRGNFPDRFSARQFPNYSSELNVNALLLGDSALYLCASSLQGLNNQPQHFGDGTRLSIL.

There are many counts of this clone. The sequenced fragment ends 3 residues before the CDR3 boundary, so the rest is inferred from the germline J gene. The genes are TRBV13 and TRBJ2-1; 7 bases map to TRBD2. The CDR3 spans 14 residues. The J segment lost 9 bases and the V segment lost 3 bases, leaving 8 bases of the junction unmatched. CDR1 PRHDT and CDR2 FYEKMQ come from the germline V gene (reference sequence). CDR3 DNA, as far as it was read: TGTGCCAGCAGCTTTGGACTAGAGGTTGGTGAG. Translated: CASSFGLEVGE. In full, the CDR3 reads CASSFGLEVGEQFF.

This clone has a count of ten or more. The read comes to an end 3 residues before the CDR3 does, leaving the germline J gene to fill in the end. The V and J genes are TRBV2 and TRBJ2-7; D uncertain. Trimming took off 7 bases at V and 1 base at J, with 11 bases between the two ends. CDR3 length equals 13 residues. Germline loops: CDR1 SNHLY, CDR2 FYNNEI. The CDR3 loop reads CASTPSHSYEQYF. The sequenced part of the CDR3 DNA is TGTGCCAGCACCCCGAGCCATTCCTACGAG.

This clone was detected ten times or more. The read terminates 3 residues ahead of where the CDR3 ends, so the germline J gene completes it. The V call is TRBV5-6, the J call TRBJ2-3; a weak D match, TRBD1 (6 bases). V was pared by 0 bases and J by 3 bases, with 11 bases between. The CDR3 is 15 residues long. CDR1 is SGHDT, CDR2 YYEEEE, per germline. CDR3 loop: CASSLAGEFTDTQYF. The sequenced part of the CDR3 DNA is TGTGCCAGCAGCTTGGCAGGGGAGTTTACAGATACG.

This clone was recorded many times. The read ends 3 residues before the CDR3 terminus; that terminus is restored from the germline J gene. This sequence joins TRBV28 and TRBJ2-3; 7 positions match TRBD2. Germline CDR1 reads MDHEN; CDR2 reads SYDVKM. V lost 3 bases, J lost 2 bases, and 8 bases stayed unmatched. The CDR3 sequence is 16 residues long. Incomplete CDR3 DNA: TGTGCCAGCAGTTTCTTCAGCGGGGCTCTCACAGATACG. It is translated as CASSFFSGALTDT. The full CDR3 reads CASSFFSGALTDTQYF.

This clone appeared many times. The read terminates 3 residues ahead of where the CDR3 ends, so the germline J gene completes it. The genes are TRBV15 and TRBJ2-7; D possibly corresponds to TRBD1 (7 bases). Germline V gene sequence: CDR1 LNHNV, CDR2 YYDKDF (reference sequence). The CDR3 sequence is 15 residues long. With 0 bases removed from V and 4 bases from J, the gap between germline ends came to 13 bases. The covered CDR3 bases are TGTGCCACCAGCAGAGAGGGGGCAGGGGGGTACGAG. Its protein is CATSREGAGGYE. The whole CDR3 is CATSREGAGGYEQYF.

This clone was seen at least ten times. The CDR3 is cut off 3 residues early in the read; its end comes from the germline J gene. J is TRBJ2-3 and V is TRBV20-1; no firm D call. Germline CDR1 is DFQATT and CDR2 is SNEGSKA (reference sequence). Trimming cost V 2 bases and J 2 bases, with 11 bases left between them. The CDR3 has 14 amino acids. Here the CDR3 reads CSARPPMATDTQYF. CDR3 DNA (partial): TGCAGTGCTAGACCACCGATGGCCACAGATACG.

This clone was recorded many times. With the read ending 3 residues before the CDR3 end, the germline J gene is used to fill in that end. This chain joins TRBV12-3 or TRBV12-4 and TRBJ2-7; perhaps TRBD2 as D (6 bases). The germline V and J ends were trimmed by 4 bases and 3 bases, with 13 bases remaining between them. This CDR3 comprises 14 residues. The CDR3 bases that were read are TGTGCCAGCAGTTCCCCCCCGGGGGACTACGAG. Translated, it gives CASSSPPGDYE. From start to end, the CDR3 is CASSSPPGDYEQYF.

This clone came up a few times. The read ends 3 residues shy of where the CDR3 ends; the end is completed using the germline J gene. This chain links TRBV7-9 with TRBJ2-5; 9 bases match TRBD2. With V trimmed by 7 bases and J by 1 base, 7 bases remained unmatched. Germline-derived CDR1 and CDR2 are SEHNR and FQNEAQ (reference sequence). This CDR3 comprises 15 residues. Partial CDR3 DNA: TGTGCCAGCACGGAGCTAGCGGGAAGCCAAGAGACC. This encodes CASTELAGSQET. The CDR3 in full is CASTELAGSQETQYF.

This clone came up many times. CDR3 loop: CASKDSLNQPQHF. Incomplete CDR3 DNA: TGTGCCAGTAAGGACAGCCTCAATCAGCCC. The chain employs TRBV19 and TRBJ1-5, with D perhaps TRBD1 (6 bases). The read comes to an end 3 residues before the CDR3 does, leaving the germline J gene to fill in the end. The CDR3 length is 13 residues. Deletions cut 7 bases from V and 3 bases from J, with 10 bases between. Germline values: CDR1 LNHDA, CDR2 SQIVND (reference sequence).

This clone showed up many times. CDR3 DNA, as far as it was read: TGCAGCTCGGGCAGGGGCCAGGGGGGAGAGACC. As protein: CSSGRGQGGET. The complete CDR3 protein is CSSGRGQGGETQYF. The chain links TRBV29-1 to TRBJ2-5; tentative D call: TRBD1 (7 bases). Read sequence stops 3 residues before the CDR3 end, and the germline J gene provides the missing end. Germline V gives CDR1 SQVTM, CDR2 ANQGSEA. CDR3 length: 14 amino acids. V was shortened by 8 bases and J by 4 bases, with 20 bases between the two germline ends.

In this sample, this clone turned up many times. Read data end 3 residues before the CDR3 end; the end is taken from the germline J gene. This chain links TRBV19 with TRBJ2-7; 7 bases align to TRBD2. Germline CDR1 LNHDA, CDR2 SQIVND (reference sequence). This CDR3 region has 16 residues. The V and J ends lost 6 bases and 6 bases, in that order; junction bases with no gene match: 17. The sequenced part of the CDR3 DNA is TGTGCCAGTAGCCGGCGGGGAGGGCAGAGGGCCCTCGAG. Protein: CASSRRGGQRALE. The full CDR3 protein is CASSRRGGQRALEQYF.